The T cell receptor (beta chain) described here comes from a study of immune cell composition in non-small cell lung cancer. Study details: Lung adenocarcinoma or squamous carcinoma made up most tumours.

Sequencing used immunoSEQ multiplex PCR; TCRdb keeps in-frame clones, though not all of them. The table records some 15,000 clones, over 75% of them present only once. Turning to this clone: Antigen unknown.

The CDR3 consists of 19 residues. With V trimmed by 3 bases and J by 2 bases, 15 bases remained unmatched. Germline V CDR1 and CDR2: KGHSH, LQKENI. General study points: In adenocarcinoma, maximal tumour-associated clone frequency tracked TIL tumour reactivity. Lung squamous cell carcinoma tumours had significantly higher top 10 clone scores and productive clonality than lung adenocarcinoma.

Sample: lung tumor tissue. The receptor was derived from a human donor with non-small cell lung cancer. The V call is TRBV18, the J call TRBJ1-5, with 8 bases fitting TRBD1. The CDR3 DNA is TGTGCCAGCTCACCGCAAGAAGGCAGGGGGCCTTCGGGCAATCAGCCCCAGCATTTT. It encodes CASSPQEGRGPSGNQPQHF.